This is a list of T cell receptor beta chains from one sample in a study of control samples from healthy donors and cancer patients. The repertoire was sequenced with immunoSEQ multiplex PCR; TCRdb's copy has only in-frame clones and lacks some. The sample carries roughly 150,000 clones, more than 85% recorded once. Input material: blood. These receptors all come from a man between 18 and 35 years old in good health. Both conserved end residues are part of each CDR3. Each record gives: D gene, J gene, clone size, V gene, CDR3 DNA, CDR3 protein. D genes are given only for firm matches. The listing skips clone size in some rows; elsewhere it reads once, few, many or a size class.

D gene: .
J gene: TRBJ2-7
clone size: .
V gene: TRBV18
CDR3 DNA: TGTGCCAGCTCACCAGTAGCAGGGTCCCCCTACGAGCAGTACTTC
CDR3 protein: CASSPVAGSPYEQYF

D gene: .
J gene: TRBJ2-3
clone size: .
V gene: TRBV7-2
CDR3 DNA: TGTGCCAGCAGCGTGAATGATCCGCAGTATTTT
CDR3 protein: CASSVNDPQYF

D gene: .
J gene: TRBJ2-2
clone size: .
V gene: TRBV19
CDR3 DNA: TGTGCCAGTAGTATTAGGTGGGATGGGCGGGAGCTGTTTTTT
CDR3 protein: CASSIRWDGRELFF

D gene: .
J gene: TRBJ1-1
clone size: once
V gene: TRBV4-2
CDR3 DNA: TGTGCCAGCAGCCTAAGCAGGGTGAACACTGAAGCTTTCTTT
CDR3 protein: CASSLSRVNTEAFF

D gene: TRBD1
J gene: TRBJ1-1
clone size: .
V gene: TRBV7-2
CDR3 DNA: TGTGCCAGCAGACGGACAGGGGAGGCTGAAGCTTTCTTT
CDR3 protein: CASRRTGEAEAFF

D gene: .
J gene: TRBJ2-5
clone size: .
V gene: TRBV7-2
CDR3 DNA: TGTGCCAGCAGCTTGGGGTGGACCGGAGAGACCCAGTACTTC
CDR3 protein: CASSLGWTGETQYF

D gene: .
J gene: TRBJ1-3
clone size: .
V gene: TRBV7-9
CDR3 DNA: TGTGCCAGCAGCTTAGGCATAGGGTCCGGAAACACCATATATTTT
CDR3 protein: CASSLGIGSGNTIYF

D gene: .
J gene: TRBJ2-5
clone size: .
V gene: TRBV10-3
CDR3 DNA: TGTGCCATCAGTCCGGACAAGCGAGCCCAGTACTTC
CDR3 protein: CAISPDKRAQYF

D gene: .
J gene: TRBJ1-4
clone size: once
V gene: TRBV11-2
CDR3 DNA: TGTGCCAGCATCCAGTCAGCAACTAATGAAAAACTGTTTTTT
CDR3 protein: CASIQSATNEKLFF

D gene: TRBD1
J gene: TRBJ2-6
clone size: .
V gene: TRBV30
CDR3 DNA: TGTGCCTGGTACCGGGACAGGGGCTACTCTGGGGCCAACGTCCTGACTTTC
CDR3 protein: CAWYRDRGYSGANVLTF

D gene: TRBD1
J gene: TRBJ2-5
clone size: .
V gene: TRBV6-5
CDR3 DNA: TGTGCCAGCAGTTACTCGACAGGGGGAAGGGAGACCCAGTACTTC
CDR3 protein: CASSYSTGGRETQYF

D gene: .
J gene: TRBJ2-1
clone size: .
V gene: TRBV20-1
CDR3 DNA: TGCAGTGCTAGTGGACCGAGGCGCAATGAGCAGTTCTTC
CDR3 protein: CSASGPRRNEQFF

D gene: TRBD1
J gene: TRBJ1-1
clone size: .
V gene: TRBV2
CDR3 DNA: TGTGCCACGAGACAGGGGAGGAACACTGAAGCTTTCTTT
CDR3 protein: CATRQGRNTEAFF

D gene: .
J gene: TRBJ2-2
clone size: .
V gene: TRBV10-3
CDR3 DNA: TGTGCCATTTCCCCTAGCAGCACCGGGGAGCTGTTTTTT
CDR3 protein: CAISPSSTGELFF

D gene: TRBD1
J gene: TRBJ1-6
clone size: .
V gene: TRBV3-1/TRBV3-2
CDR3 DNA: TGTGCCAGCAGCGAACCTACCGGGACAGGGGATTCACCCCTCCACTTT
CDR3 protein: CASSEPTGTGDSPLHF

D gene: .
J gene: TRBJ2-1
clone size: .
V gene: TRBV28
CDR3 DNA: TGTGCCAGCAGTTTATTAGACAATGAGCAGTTCTTC
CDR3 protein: CASSLLDNEQFF

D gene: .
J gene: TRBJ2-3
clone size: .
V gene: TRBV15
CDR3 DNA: TGTGCCACCAGCAGAGATACAGGAACAGATACGCAGTATTTT
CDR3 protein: CATSRDTGTDTQYF

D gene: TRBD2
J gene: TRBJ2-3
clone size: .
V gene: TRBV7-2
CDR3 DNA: TGTGCCAGCAGCTTATTTTCAGCGGGGGGGCACTGGGGTACGCAGTATTTT
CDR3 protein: CASSLFSAGGHWGTQYF

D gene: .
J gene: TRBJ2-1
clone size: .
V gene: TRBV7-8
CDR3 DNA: TGTGCCAGCAGCCCTACCCAGGCGGGACCATACAATGAGCAGTTCTTC
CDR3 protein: CASSPTQAGPYNEQFF

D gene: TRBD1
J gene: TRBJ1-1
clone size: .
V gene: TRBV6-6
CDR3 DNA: TGTGCCAGCAGTTACCCACGACAGGGCTTGGACACTGAAGCTTTCTTT
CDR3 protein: CASSYPRQGLDTEAFF

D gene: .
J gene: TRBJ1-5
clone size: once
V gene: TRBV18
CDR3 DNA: TGTGCCAGCTCACCAGGGGGAGGGCCCGATCAGCCCCAGCATTTT
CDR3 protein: CASSPGGGPDQPQHF

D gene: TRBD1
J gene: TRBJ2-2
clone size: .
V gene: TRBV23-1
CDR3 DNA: TGCGCCAGCAGTCAATCACGCAGGGGGCGTACCGGGGAGCTGTTTTTT
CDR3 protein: CASSQSRRGRTGELFF

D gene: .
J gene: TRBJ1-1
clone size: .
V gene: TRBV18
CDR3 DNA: TGTGCCAGCTCACCGGGGTCCTCGAACACTGAAGCTTTCTTT
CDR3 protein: CASSPGSSNTEAFF

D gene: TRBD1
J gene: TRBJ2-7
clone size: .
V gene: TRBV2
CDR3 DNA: TGTGCCAGCAATACGGGGACAGAATACGAGCAGTACTTC
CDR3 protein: CASNTGTEYEQYF

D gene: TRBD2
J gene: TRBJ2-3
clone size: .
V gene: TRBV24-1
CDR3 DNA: TGTGCCACCAGTGATGGACTAGCGGGGCCCACAGATACGCAGTATTTT
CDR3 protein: CATSDGLAGPTDTQYF

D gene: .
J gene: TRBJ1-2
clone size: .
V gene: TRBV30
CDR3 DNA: TGTGCCTGGAGTAGGGATATGGTAGATGGCTACACCTTC
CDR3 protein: CAWSRDMVDGYTF

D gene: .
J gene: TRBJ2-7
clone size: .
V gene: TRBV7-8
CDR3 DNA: TGTGCCAGCGGTCCGGGACCCTACTTC
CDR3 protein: CASGPGPYF

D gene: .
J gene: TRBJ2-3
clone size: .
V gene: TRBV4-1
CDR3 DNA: TGCGCCAGCAGCCAAGATTCCAGGATCACAGATACGCAGTATTTT
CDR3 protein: CASSQDSRITDTQYF

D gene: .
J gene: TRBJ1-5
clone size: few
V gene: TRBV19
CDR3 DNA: TGTGCCAGTACCCTGGGGGGGGTCGGGCCCCAGCATTTT
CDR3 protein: CASTLGGVGPQHF

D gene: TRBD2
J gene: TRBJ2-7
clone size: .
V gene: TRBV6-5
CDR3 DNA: TGTGCCAGCAGTCTTGGACTAGCGGGGACCTACGAGCAGTACTTC
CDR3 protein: CASSLGLAGTYEQYF

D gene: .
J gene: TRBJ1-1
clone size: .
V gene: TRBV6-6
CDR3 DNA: TGTGCCAGCACCAAGGGGACTGAAGCTTTCTTT
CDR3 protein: CASTKGTEAFF

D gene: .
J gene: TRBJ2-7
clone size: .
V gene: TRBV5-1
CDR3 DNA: TGCGCCAGCAGCCCTGTCGGGTGGGAGAGCTCCTACGAGCAGTACTTC
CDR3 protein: CASSPVGWESSYEQYF

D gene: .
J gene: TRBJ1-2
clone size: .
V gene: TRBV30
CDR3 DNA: TGTGCCTGGATAACGTCTCGGGCAGTCCCCGATGGCTACACCTTC
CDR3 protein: CAWITSRAVPDGYTF

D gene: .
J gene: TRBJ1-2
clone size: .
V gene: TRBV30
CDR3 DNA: TGTGCCTGGAGGGGGACTATAGGGGGCTACACCTTC
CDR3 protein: CAWRGTIGGYTF